This is a list of T cell receptor beta chains from one sample in a study of T cell responses to AZD1222 COVID-19 vaccine. Libraries were prepared by immunoSEQ multiplex PCR; TCRdb keeps only in-frame clonotypes and omits some of them. The repertoire holds some 100,000 clones, with 70% to 90% as singletons. The sample in question was peripheral blood, obtained on day 0 of AZD1222 vaccination. The source is an adult in good health. The CDR3 runs from the conserved cysteine through the conserved F or W. The D gene is left open where the match is weak. Part of the rows lack a size; the others show once, few, many or a class for expanded clones.

.,.,TRBJ2-1,TRBV11-2,TGTGCCAGCAGCTATAGTTTCTTGAGCTCCTACAATGAGCAGTTCTTC,CASSYSFLSSYNEQFF
TRBD1,.,TRBJ2-7,TRBV12-3/TRBV12-4,TGTGCCAGCAGTTTGGGACAGGGCTACGAGCAGTACTTC,CASSLGQGYEQYF
.,.,TRBJ2-7,TRBV2,TGTGCCAGCAGTTCAAGGACCGACTACGAGCAGTACTTC,CASSSRTDYEQYF
.,.,TRBJ1-1,TRBV24-1,TGTGCCACCAGCCCTGGACATACGAACACTGAAGCTTTCTTT,CATSPGHTNTEAFF
TRBD2,.,TRBJ2-5,TRBV9,TGTGCCAGCAGCCCCCGGGAGGGAGGCACAGAGACCCAGTACTTC,CASSPREGGTETQYF
.,once,TRBJ1-2,TRBV7-2,TGTGCCAGCAGCTTAGCCGGAGGGACAAGCAACTATGGCTACACCTTC,CASSLAGGTSNYGYTF
TRBD1,.,TRBJ1-6,TRBV6-4,TGTGCCAGCGGACAGGTAGATTCACCCCTCCACTTT,CASGQVDSPLHF
.,.,TRBJ1-5,TRBV7-9,TGTGCCAGCAGCTTAGATAATCAGCCCCAGCATTTT,CASSLDNQPQHF
.,.,TRBJ2-3,TRBV10-3,TGTGCCATCAGTGAGGGAACAAACCCCAGCTGGACGAATACGCAGTATTTT,CAISEGTNPSWTNTQYF
.,.,TRBJ1-2,TRBV19,TGTGCCAGTAGTATTCTGTCGGAGATCTATGGCTACACCTTC,CASSILSEIYGYTF
TRBD1,once,TRBJ2-6,TRBV6-2/TRBV6-3,TGTGCCAGCAGTCGGACCCATCGGACAGGGGGCACTGGGGCCAACGTCCTGACTTTC,CASSRTHRTGGTGANVLTF
.,.,TRBJ1-3,TRBV28,TGTGCCAGCAGTTTATCTAGCTCTGGAAACACCATATATTTT,CASSLSSSGNTIYF
.,.,TRBJ2-3,TRBV30,TGTGCCTGCCGGAGGGAAAGCACAGATACGCAGTATTTT,CACRRESTDTQYF
TRBD1,.,TRBJ1-2,TRBV5-6,TGTGCCAGCAGCTTGCGGCCAGGGGGCTATGGCTACACCTTC,CASSLRPGGYGYTF
.,.,TRBJ2-7,TRBV28,TGTGCCAGCCCCCCCCGAGGGAGCTCCTACGAGCAGTACTTC,CASPPRGSSYEQYF
.,.,TRBJ1-6,TRBV6-5,TGTGCCAGCAGCCAAGGACAGAATAATTCACCCCTCCACTTT,CASSQGQNNSPLHF
.,.,TRBJ2-1,TRBV7-6,TGTGCCAGCAGCTTAGAACAGGGAGCCTACAATGAGCAGTTCTTC,CASSLEQGAYNEQFF
TRBD2,.,TRBJ2-3,TRBV4-3,TGCGCCAGCAGCCCTAGCGGAAGCACAGATACGCAGTATTTT,CASSPSGSTDTQYF
TRBD2,.,TRBJ2-2,TRBV7-6,TGTGCCAGCAGACTAGCGGAGAACACCGGGGAGCTGTTTTTT,CASRLAENTGELFF
TRBD1,.,TRBJ1-6,TRBV28,TGTGCCAGCAGTTTAGTGGGACAGGGGAATTCACCCCTCCACTTT,CASSLVGQGNSPLHF
TRBD1,.,TRBJ2-7,TRBV27,TGTGCCAGCAGTTCGGGACAGGGGGTCTACGAGCAGTACTTC,CASSSGQGVYEQYF
TRBD1,.,TRBJ2-1,TRBV6-5,TGTGCCAGCAGACGGGCGACAGGGTCGGGTTTTGTGCAGTTCTTC,CASRRATGSGFVQFF
.,.,TRBJ1-1,TRBV27,TGTGCCAGCAGTTTAGGCAGGGGACCGAACACTGAAGCTTTCTTT,CASSLGRGPNTEAFF
.,.,TRBJ1-2,TRBV4-3,TGCGCCAGCAGCGGAGTAGCGGGCTATGGCTACACCTTC,CASSGVAGYGYTF
.,.,TRBJ1-1,TRBV28,TGTGCCAGCAGTCTGGACTGGAAGCAGGAAGCTTTCTTT,CASSLDWKQEAFF
.,.,TRBJ1-3,TRBV6-5,TGTGCCAGCAGTTACTTACGGAAAAGCTCTGGAAACACCATATATTTT,CASSYLRKSSGNTIYF
TRBD2,.,TRBJ2-5,TRBV19,TGTGCCAGTAGTATCGGGGGGATGGGAGGAGAGACCCAGTACTTC,CASSIGGMGGETQYF
TRBD1,.,TRBJ2-7,TRBV11-3,TGTGCCAGCAGCTTAGAAGGGACAGGGGCCTACGAGCAGTACTTC,CASSLEGTGAYEQYF
TRBD1,.,TRBJ1-1,TRBV19,TGTGCCAGTAGCACAACAGGGGGGAACACTGAAGCTTTCTTT,CASSTTGGNTEAFF
TRBD1,.,TRBJ2-7,TRBV28,TGTGCCAGCAGCCTATCGAACGGCAGGGGGCGTTTGGAGCAGTACTTC,CASSLSNGRGRLEQYF